The T cell receptor (beta chain) under discussion was sequenced for a study of blood T cell repertoires in COVID-19. The V end lost 5 bases, the J end lost 7 bases, and 9 bases lay between the germline ends. The CDR3 is 13 residues long. Germline lookup yields CDR1 LGHDT and CDR2 YNNKEL (reference sequence). Original analysis: Amplification of reference gene primers provided the estimated nucleated cell counts. Sequencing was performed with immunoSEQ multiplex PCR; in TCRdb, only in-frame clones are kept and a portion is missing. V, J and clone size are taken as reported in that table, and D and trimming were inferred from the DNA itself. The repertoire holds 130,000 to 150,000 clones, approximately 85% seen once, with more than 7.5% in the top ten. Seattle patients were enrolled while actively infected and followed longitudinally.

The sequencing input was peripheral blood. This clonotype was sampled from a woman aged 60-70 years with COVID-19, enrolled during active disease. The rearrangement uses TRBV3-1 (or the pseudogene TRBV3-2) and TRBJ1-6; no clear D gene. The CDR3 DNA follows: TGTGCCAGCAGCGGACTGAGAAATTCACCCCTCCACTTT. This translates into CASSGLRNSPLHF.